This T cell receptor beta chain is from a study of blood T cell repertoires in COVID-19. The CDR3 is 19 amino acids. With V trimmed by 3 bases and J by 2 bases, 12 bases remained unmatched. Germline V lookup: CDR1 LNHNV, CDR2 YYDKDF (reference sequence). Cohort assignment relied on participant-reported clinical history. The table came from immunoSEQ multiplex PCR; TCRdb's copy has only in-frame clones and leaves some out. Of roughly 190,000 clones in the sample, approximately 86% are singletons; the top ten hold roughly 5.2%. The sample consisted of PBMCs or T cells enriched from blood (not recorded which). The chain uses TRBV15 and TRBJ2-3; 12 positions match TRBD2. The clonotype was recovered from an older woman with acute COVID-19. CDR3 protein: CATSSPFKASGGDTDTQYF. CDR3 bases: TGTGCCACCAGCAGTCCCTTTAAGGCTAGCGGGGGGGACACAGATACGCAGTATTTT.